This TCR beta chain derives from a study of long-term antiretroviral therapy in people with HIV. This clone has just a few counts. Sequencing used immunoSEQ v3.0 at survey level. Clones were read by immunoSEQ multiplex PCR, and TCRdb kept only the in-frame ones, dropping some. The sample records 7,000 or so clones, 73% being singletons. The germline V gene has CDR1 LNHDA and CDR2 SQIVND (reference sequence). This CDR3 is built from 14 residues. Unmatched junction bases numbered 6, after V lost 6 bases and J lost 3 bases. The sample here was unsorted PBMCs, taken 0.2 years after starting antiretroviral therapy. The V and J genes are TRBV19 and TRBJ2-5, with 8 nucleotides matching TRBD1. The clonotype was recovered from a man aged 35 to 55 with HIV. In DNA form, the CDR3 reads TGTGCCAGTAGAGTCGGACAGGGCGAAGAGACCCAGTACTTC. Translation: CASRVGQGEETQYF.